The clone carrying this T cell receptor (beta chain) was detected a few times. Its antigen remains unidentified. Isolating PBMCs gave at least 6.5 million of these cells per sample. Extracted total RNA amounted to at least 5.5 micrograms for each sample. Germline CDR1 reads SGHTA; CDR2 reads FQGNSA. The CDR3 length is 15 residues. Losses at the gene ends were 5 bases for V and 1 base for J; bases not matched to a gene: 3. The sample originates from a study of blood T cells in healthy people across ages. Study results and limitations: Possibly, changes in expanded clonotypes were confounded because donor CMV status was unknown. Diversity was higher, and naive CD4+ cells more numerous, in long-lived donors than in aged donors.

A second roughly 7 to 12 cycle PCR used barcoded and J-beta primers. TCRdb independently ran MiXCR on the 5' RACE reads; one entry per CDR3 protein. The data hold hundreds of thousands of distinct CDR3 sequences, with 25% to 35% observed a single time. This TCR derives from a woman of 80 years or more in good health. Specimen: blood. The chain joins TRBV7-2 to TRBJ1-1, with 11 positions matching TRBD1. The CDR3 region has the DNA TGTGCCAGCAGCGGACAGGGGGCCCCGAACACTGAAGCTTTCTTT. Amino acid sequence: CASSGQGAPNTEAFF.